The 13 T cell receptor beta chains reported below all come from one sample, sequenced in a study of blood T cell repertoires in COVID-19. Profiling relied on immunoSEQ multiplex PCR, and the TCRdb table lists in-frame clones only, not all of them. The data contain around 210,000 clones, more than 65% of them singletons. Material for sequencing was peripheral blood. These receptors were obtained from a human donor in a cohort sampled during active COVID-19.

The rearrangement links TRBV27 to TRBJ2-7; D perhaps matches TRBD2 (5 bases). The CDR3 length is 15 residues. The germline V gene encodes CDR1 MNHEY and CDR2 SMNVEV (reference sequence). V was cut by 2 bases and J by 3 bases, with 14 bases left in between. The CDR3 is CASSLGFTGNYEQYF. The CDR3 DNA reads TGTGCCAGCAGTTTAGGTTTTACCGGGAACTACGAGCAGTACTTC.

The chain combines TRBV30 with TRBJ1-1, with D possibly matching TRBD1 (6 bases). V dropped 0 bases and J dropped 4 bases, with 18 bases sitting between them. Germline V CDR1 and CDR2: GTSNPN, SVGIG (reference sequence). The CDR3 is 16 residues long. CDR3 bases: TGTGCCTGGAGTGTATTCAAAGGACAGAGACCCACTGAAGCTTTCTTT. Its translation is CAWSVFKGQRPTEAFF.

The rearrangement joins TRBV28 to TRBJ1-1, with D maybe TRBD1 (6 bases). The CDR3 totals 14 residues. Germline values: CDR1 MDHEN, CDR2 SYDVKM. Deletions cut 2 bases from V and 4 bases from J, with 11 bases between. CDR3: CASSLGGGITEAFF. The CDR3 region has the DNA TGTGCCAGCAGTTTAGGGGGCGGCATCACTGAAGCTTTCTTT.

The chain couples TRBV6-6 to TRBJ2-3; 11 bases are a match to TRBD2. The junction had 4 bases not matched to a gene; V was cut back by 2 bases and J by 3 bases. The length of the CDR3 is 16 residues. CDR1 and CDR2 (germline): MNHNY, SVGAGI (reference sequence). The CDR3 DNA follows: TGTGCCAGCAGTTACGGACTAGCGGGTGCTACAGATACGCAGTATTTT. Its translation is CASSYGLAGATDTQYF.

The rearrangement joins TRBV7-2 to TRBJ2-7, with D possibly matching TRBD2 (6 bases). Trimming left V 0 bases short and J 9 bases short, with 18 bases between. This CDR3 comprises 15 residues. Germline V gene data show CDR1 as SGHTA and CDR2 as FQGNSA. The CDR3, as DNA: TGTGCCAGCAGCTTAGCGGGTGCGCCAAGGCGGGGGCAGTACTTC. Amino acids: CASSLAGAPRRGQYF.

The chain combines TRBV29-1 with TRBJ1-1; D is unresolved. CDR1 SQVTM and CDR2 ANQGSEA come from the germline V gene. The CDR3 is made up of 10 amino acids. Trimming pared 1 base from V and 7 bases from J, leaving 4 bases between. CDR3 sequence reads: CSVEVLEAFF. The CDR3 nucleotides are TGCAGCGTTGAAGTCCTTGAAGCTTTCTTT.

The chain joins TRBV6-6 to TRBJ2-3, with D hard to call. The CDR3 has 12 amino acids. Trimming cost V 5 bases and J 3 bases, with 6 bases left between them. The germline CDR1 and CDR2 sequences are MNHNY and SVGAGI (reference sequence). The CDR3 loop reads CASSTTTDTQYF. The CDR3 DNA reads as TGTGCCAGCAGTACGACTACAGATACGCAGTATTTT.

The chain recombines TRBV6-5 with TRBJ1-2; a weak D match, TRBD1 (5 bases). This CDR3 is 15 amino acids long. The V end was cut by 3 bases, the J end by 2 bases, with 13 bases between. Germline-derived CDR1 and CDR2 are MNHEY and SVGAGI. CDR3 bases: TGTGCCAGCAGTTATAAAGGGACTGAAAACTATGGCTACACCTTC. Amino acids: CASSYKGTENYGYTF.

This clone has just one count. The gene calls are TRBV14 and TRBJ2-1; 13 bases are a match to TRBD2. In germline, CDR1 is SGHDN, CDR2 FVKESK. The CDR3 loop spans 17 amino acids. V lost 4 bases to trimming and J lost 6 bases; unmatched junction nucleotides: 9. Here the CDR3 DNA reads TGTGCCAGCAGCCGCTCCTCCGGGACTAGCGGGGCCAATGAGCAGTTCTTC. Protein sequence: CASSRSSGTSGANEQFF.

V is TRBV18 and J is TRBJ1-6, with D perhaps matching TRBD1 (5 bases). V lost 3 bases and J 6 bases, leaving 12 bases between the germline ends. The CDR3 length is 15 residues. Germline V CDR1 and CDR2: KGHSH, LQKENI. This chain's CDR3 is CASSPGRQGNSPLHF. CDR3 coding DNA: TGTGCCAGCTCACCGGGTCGGCAGGGTAATTCACCCCTCCACTTT.

The chain uses TRBV6-1 and TRBJ2-3; 7 bases fit TRBD1. CDR3 length: 14 residues. The V gene end was trimmed by 3 bases and the J gene end by 6 bases; junction bases not matched to a gene: 6. CDR1 is MNHNS, CDR2 SASEGT, per germline. This chain's CDR3 is CASSEGQFRDTQYF. Written as DNA, the CDR3 is TGTGCCAGCAGTGAGGGACAGTTTCGCGATACGCAGTATTTT.

The chain carries TRBV19 and TRBJ2-7; 9 bases line up with TRBD2. The junction had 7 bases not matched to a gene; V was cut back by 4 bases and J by 6 bases. Germline CDR1 LNHDA, CDR2 SQIVND (reference sequence). CDR3 length: 14 amino acids. This CDR3 reads CASSKVSGSSEQYF. DNA of the CDR3: TGTGCCAGTAGTAAGGTTAGCGGGAGTAGCGAGCAGTACTTC.

This chain uses TRBV29-1 with TRBJ2-3; 9 bases line up with TRBD2. CDR1 is SQVTM, CDR2 ANQGSEA, per germline. There are 15 residues in the CDR3. The V segment lost 5 bases and the J segment 1 base; nucleotides outside the gene matches: 7. DNA of the CDR3: TGCAGCGTTAAGCTAGCGGGACTGGGCACAGATACGCAGTATTTT. Its protein product is CSVKLAGLGTDTQYF.